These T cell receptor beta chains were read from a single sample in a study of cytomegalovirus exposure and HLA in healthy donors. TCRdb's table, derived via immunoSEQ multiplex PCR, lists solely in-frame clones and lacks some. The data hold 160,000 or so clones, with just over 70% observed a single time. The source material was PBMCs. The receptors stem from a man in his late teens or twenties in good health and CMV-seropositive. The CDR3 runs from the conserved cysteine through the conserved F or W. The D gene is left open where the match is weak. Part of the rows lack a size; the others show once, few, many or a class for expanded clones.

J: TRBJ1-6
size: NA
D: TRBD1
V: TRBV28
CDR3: CASTRQGNSPLHF
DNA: TGTGCCAGCACCAGACAGGGGAATTCACCCCTCCACTTT

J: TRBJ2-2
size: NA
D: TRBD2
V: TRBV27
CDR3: CASSLDGLAGELFF
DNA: TGTGCCAGCAGTTTGGATGGACTAGCCGGGGAGCTGTTTTTT

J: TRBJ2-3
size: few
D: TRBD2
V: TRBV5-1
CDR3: CASSLGAGGQGDTQYF
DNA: TGCGCCAGCAGCTTGGGAGCGGGGGGGCAAGGAGATACGCAGTATTTT

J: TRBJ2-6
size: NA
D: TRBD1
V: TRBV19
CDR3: CASSRQGEYLRAGANVLTF
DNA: TGTGCCAGTAGCCGACAGGGGGAATACCTCCGGGCTGGGGCCAACGTCCTGACTTTC

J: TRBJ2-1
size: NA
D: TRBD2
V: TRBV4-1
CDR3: CASALGAGGYNEQFF
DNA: TGCGCCAGCGCTCTCGGGGCGGGAGGTTACAATGAGCAGTTCTTC

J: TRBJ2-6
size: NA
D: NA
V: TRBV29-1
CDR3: CSVGVTSGANVLTF
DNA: TGCAGCGTTGGAGTCACCTCTGGGGCCAACGTCCTGACTTTC

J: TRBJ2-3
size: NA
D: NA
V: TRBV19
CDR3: CASSIQGGRGADTQYF
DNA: TGTGCCAGTAGTATACAGGGGGGCCGAGGGGCAGATACGCAGTATTTT

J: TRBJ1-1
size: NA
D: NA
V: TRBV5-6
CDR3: CASSVTLRGTEAFF
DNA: TGTGCCAGCAGCGTAACCCTACGGGGCACTGAAGCTTTCTTT

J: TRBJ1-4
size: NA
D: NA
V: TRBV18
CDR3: CASSLIHRARSGDLNEKLFF
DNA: TGTGCCAGCTCACTTATCCACCGGGCCAGAAGCGGGGACCTTAATGAAAAACTGTTTTTT

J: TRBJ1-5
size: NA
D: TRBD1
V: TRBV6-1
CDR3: CASSDPDRSDQPQHF
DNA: TGTGCCAGCAGTGACCCGGACAGGTCCGATCAGCCCCAGCATTTT

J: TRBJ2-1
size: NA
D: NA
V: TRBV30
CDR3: CAWSFKRQGGGLDEQFF
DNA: TGTGCCTGGAGTTTCAAGCGACAGGGTGGGGGGCTGGATGAGCAGTTCTTC

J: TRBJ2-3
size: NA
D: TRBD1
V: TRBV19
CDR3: CASSPGQGGTDTQYF
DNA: TGTGCCAGTAGTCCGGGACAGGGGGGAACAGATACGCAGTATTTT

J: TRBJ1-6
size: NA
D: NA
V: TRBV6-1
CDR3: CASSEAGAYNSPLHF
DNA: TGTGCCAGCAGTGAAGCAGGGGCCTATAATTCACCCCTCCACTTT

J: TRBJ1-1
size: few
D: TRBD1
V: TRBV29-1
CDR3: CSISTGGNTEAFF
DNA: TGCAGCATTTCGACAGGGGGAAACACTGAAGCTTTCTTT

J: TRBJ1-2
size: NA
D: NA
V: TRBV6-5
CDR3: CASSQDPGGWGYTF
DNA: TGTGCCAGCAGTCAAGACCCGGGGGGTTGGGGCTACACCTTC

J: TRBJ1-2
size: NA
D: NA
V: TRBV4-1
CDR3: CASSPTLTQSPIGYTF
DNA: TGCGCCAGCAGCCCCACTTTAACCCAATCCCCCATAGGCTACACCTTC

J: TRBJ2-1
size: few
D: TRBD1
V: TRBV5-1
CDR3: CASSFDGQGAENEQFF
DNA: TGCGCCAGCAGCTTTGATGGCCAGGGGGCTGAAAATGAGCAGTTCTTC

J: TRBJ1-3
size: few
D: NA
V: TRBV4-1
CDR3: CASSQTGLSGNTIYF
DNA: TGCGCCAGCAGCCAAACAGGGCTCTCTGGAAACACCATATATTTT

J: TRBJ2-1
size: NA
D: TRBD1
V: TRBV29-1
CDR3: CSVDNRGDRNEQFF
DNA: TGCAGCGTTGACAACAGGGGGGATCGCAATGAGCAGTTCTTC

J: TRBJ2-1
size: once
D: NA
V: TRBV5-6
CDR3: CASSTRAGSYNEQFF
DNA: TGTGCCAGCAGCACCAGGGCCGGCTCCTACAATGAGCAGTTCTTC

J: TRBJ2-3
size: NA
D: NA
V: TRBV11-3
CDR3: CASSLVGGGSDTQYF
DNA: TGTGCCAGCAGCTTAGTGGGAGGAGGGTCAGATACGCAGTATTTT

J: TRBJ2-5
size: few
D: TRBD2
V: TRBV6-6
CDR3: CASSPGGAQETQYF
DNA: TGTGCCAGCAGTCCCGGGGGGGCCCAAGAGACCCAGTACTTC

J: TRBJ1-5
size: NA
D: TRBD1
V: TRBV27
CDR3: CASSPGTGTGNQPQHF
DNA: TGTGCCAGCAGCCCCGGGACAGGGACTGGCAATCAGCCCCAGCATTTT

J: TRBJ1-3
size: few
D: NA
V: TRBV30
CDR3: CARGDSGNTIYF
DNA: TGTGCCCGGGGGGATTCTGGAAACACCATATATTTT

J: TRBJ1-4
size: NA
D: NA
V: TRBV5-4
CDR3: CASSREATDEKLFF
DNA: TGTGCCAGCAGCCGAGAAGCTACGGATGAAAAACTGTTTTTT

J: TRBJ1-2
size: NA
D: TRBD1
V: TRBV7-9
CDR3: CASSKGQGALEGYGYTF
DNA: TGTGCCAGCAGCAAAGGACAGGGGGCATTGGAGGGCTATGGCTACACCTTC

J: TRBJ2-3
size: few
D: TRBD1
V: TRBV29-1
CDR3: CSVLVDQGAKDTQYF
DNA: TGCAGCGTTCTGGTTGACCAGGGGGCCAAAGATACGCAGTATTTT

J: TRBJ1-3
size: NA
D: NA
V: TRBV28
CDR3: CASSPAGSISGNTIYF
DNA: TGTGCCAGCAGCCCAGCCGGGTCCATCTCTGGAAACACCATATATTTT

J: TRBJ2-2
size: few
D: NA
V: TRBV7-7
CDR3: CASSLDAVNTGELFF
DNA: TGTGCTAGCAGCTTAGATGCGGTGAACACCGGGGAGCTGTTTTTT

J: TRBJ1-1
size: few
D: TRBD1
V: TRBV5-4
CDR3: CASSLRTGTLKTEAFF
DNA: TGTGCCAGCAGCTTGAGGACAGGGACTCTGAAGACTGAAGCTTTCTTT

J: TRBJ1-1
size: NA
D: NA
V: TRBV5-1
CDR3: CASSLELRRDTEAFF
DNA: TGCGCCAGCAGCTTGGAACTTCGGAGGGACACTGAAGCTTTCTTT

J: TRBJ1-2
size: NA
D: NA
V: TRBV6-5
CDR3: CASTPGVGYTF
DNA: TGTGCCAGCACCCCAGGGGTGGGCTACACCTTC

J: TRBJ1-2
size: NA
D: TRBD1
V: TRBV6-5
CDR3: CASSWGTGSMGGYTF
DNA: TGTGCCAGCAGTTGGGGGACAGGGTCTATGGGGGGCTACACCTTC

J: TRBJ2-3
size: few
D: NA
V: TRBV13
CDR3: CASSSQEEDTQYF
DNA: TGTGCCAGCAGCTCCCAGGAGGAGGATACGCAGTATTTT

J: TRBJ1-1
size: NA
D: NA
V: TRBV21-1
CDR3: CASSKEGGAFF
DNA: TGTGCCAGCAGCAAAGAGGGGGGGGCTTTCTTT

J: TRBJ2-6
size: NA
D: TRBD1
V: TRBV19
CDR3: CASTFGQGPSGANVLTF
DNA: TGTGCCAGTACCTTCGGACAGGGCCCGTCTGGGGCCAACGTCCTGACTTTC

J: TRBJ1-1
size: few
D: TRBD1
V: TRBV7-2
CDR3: CASSLRLDRPNTEAFF
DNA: TGTGCCAGCAGCTTACGCTTGGACAGGCCAAACACTGAAGCTTTCTTT

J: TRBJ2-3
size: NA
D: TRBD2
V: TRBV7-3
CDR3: CASSPYTAGLAGTDTQYF
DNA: TGTGCCAGCAGCCCCTACACAGCTGGACTAGCGGGCACAGATACGCAGTATTTT

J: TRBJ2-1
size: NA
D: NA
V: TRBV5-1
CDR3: CASSRDTERQFF
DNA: TGCGCCAGCAGCCGGGACACGGAACGGCAGTTCTTC

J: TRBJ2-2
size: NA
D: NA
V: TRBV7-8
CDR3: CASSRRGLADNTGELFF
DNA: TGTGCCAGCAGCCGACGGGGGCTAGCGGATAACACCGGGGAGCTGTTTTTT

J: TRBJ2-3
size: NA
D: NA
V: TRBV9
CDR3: CASSVAKDRTPSTDTQYF
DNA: TGTGCCAGCAGCGTAGCTAAGGACAGAACCCCTAGCACAGATACGCAGTATTTT

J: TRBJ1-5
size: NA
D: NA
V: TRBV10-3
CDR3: CAMRRSSNQPQHF
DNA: TGTGCCATGAGACGGAGTAGCAATCAGCCCCAGCATTTT

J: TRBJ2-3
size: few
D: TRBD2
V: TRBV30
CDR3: CAWSDGREDSTDTQYF
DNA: TGTGCCTGGAGCGACGGGAGGGAGGATAGCACAGATACGCAGTATTTT

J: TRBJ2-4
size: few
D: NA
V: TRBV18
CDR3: CASSPSLSEPQYF
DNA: TGTGCCAGCTCACCAAGTCTTAGCGAGCCTCAGTACTTC

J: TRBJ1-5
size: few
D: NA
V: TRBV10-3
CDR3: CAISEAQGNVQPQHF
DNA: TGTGCCATCAGTGAGGCGCAGGGGAACGTTCAGCCCCAGCATTTT

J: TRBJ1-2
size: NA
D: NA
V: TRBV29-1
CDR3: CSVESLGGNYGYTF
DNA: TGCAGCGTTGAATCTTTAGGGGGAAACTATGGCTACACCTTC

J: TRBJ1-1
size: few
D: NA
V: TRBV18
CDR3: CASSREVRGEAFF
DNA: TGTGCCAGCTCACGGGAGGTCCGTGGTGAAGCTTTCTTT

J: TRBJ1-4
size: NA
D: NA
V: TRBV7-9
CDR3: CASSAPDQTVNDEKLFF
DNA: TGTGCCAGCAGCGCCCCGGACCAGACAGTTAATGATGAAAAACTGTTTTTT

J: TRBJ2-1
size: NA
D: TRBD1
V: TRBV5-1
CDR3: CASSFISDRGNEQFF
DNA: TGCGCCAGCAGCTTTATATCGGACAGGGGCAATGAGCAGTTCTTC

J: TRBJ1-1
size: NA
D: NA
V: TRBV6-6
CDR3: CASSYSIGGSTEAFF
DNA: TGTGCCAGCAGTTACTCGATTGGGGGGTCCACTGAAGCTTTCTTT

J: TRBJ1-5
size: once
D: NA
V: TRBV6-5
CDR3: CATSKKAGSNQPQHF
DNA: TGTGCCACCTCAAAGAAGGCGGGGAGCAATCAGCCCCAGCATTTT

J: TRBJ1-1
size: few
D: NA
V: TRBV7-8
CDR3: CASSARGGRVTEAFF
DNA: TGTGCCAGCAGCGCTCGTGGGGGGAGGGTCACTGAAGCTTTCTTT

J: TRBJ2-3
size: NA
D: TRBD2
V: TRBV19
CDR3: CASSESGTSSDTQYF
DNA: TGTGCCAGTAGTGAATCCGGGACTAGTTCCGATACGCAGTATTTT

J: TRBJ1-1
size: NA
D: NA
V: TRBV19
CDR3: CASSIGPSFMNTEAFF
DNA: TGTGCCAGTAGTATAGGTCCCAGTTTCATGAACACTGAAGCTTTCTTT

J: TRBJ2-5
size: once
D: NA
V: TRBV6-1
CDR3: CASSESGAGKVTETQYF
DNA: TGTGCCAGCAGTGAATCGGGTGCAGGGAAAGTGACGGAGACCCAGTACTTC

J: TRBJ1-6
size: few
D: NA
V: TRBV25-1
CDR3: CASSLGSGYNSPLHF
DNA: TGTGCCAGCAGTCTGGGCTCTGGGTATAATTCACCCCTCCACTTT

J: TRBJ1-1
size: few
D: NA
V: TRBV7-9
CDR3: CASTHRPYGQVNTEAFF
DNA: TGTGCCAGCACCCATAGACCCTATGGACAAGTGAACACTGAAGCTTTCTTT

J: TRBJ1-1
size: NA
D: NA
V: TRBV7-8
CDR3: CASSFLVESSSTEAFF
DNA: TGTGCCAGCAGCTTCCTAGTGGAGTCCTCGTCCACTGAAGCTTTCTTT